These 29 T cell receptor beta chains were sequenced from one sample in a study of cytomegalovirus exposure and HLA in healthy donors. Assay: immunoSEQ multiplex PCR; the TCRdb copy retains only in-frame clones and omits some. The sample yields a few hundred thousand clones, 85% to 90% seen once. The sequencing input was PBMCs. The receptors shown here come from a woman aged 18 to 35 in good health and CMV-seronegative.

The chain uses TRBV2 and TRBJ2-7, with TRBD1 matching 8 bases. Germline trimming cut 8 bases from V and 2 bases from J; bases unmatched to any gene: 8. CDR1 is SNHLY and CDR2 is FYNNEI in the germline V gene. The CDR3 has 14 amino acids. Here the CDR3 DNA reads TGTGCCAGCTTCACGGGGACAGGAGCCTACGAGCAGTACTTC. Translating it yields CASFTGTGAYEQYF. Combining the CDR3 with reference TRBV2 and TRBJ2-7 gives the whole variable domain EPEVTQTPSHQVTQMGQEVILRCVPISNHLYFYWYRQILGQKVEFLVSFYNNEISEKSEIFDDQFSVERPDGSNFTLKIRSTKLEDSAMYFCASFTGTGAYEQYFGPGTRLTVT.

This sequence joins TRBV19 and TRBJ1-1; TRBD1 matches at 8 bases. CDR3 length: 13 amino acids. The V gene end was trimmed by 8 bases and the J gene end by 6 bases; junction bases not matched to a gene: 8. The V gene's germline CDR1 is LNHDA and CDR2 SQIVND (reference sequence). CDR3 residues: CASAGTGLAEAFF. CDR3 nucleotides: TGTGCCAGTGCCGGGACAGGTTTGGCTGAAGCTTTCTTT.

The rearrangement uses TRBV20-1 and TRBJ2-1; no clear D. V was shortened by 3 bases and J by 7 bases, with 4 bases between the two germline ends. This CDR3 spans 10 amino acids. Germline CDR1 and CDR2: DFQATT and SNEGSKA (reference sequence). The CDR3, as DNA: TGCAGTGCTAGGCGGAATGAGCAGTTCTTC. It yields the protein CSARRNEQFF.

The rearrangement links TRBV27 to TRBJ2-7; D gene ambiguous. Trimming took off 2 bases at V and 1 base at J, with 6 bases between the two ends. CDR1 is MNHEY, CDR2 SMNVEV, per germline (reference sequence). The CDR3 contains 13 residues. CDR3 in amino acids: CASSLSASYEQYF. The DNA of the CDR3 is TGTGCCAGCAGTTTAAGCGCATCCTACGAGCAGTACTTC.

This chain links TRBV6-1 with TRBJ2-1, with D possibly matching TRBD2 (6 bases). The germline V gene has CDR1 MNHNS and CDR2 SASEGT. Trimming pared 11 bases from V and 10 bases from J, leaving 21 bases between. The CDR3 runs 13 residues. The CDR3 region is CALRPAGEVEQFF. In nucleotides, the CDR3 is TGTGCCCTAAGACCAGCGGGCGAGGTAGAGCAGTTCTTC.

This clone was observed once. The V and J genes are TRBV7-9 and TRBJ1-6; D unresolved. V lost 1 base to trimming and J lost 4 bases, with 5 bases between them. In germline, CDR1 is SEHNR, CDR2 FQNEAQ (reference sequence). CDR3 length equals 14 residues. The CDR3 region is CASSLEQYNSPLHF. The DNA for the CDR3 is TGTGCCAGCAGCTTAGAACAGTATAATTCACCCCTCCACTTT. The entire variable domain, with the rest obtained from reference TRBV7-9 and TRBJ1-6, is as follows: DTGVSQNPRHKITKRGQNVTFRCDPISEHNRLYWYRQTLGQGPEFLTYFQNEAQLEKSRLLSDRFSAERPKGSFSTLEIQRTEQGDSAMYLCASSLEQYNSPLHFGNGTRLTVT.

The chain recombines TRBV27 with TRBJ1-2; D is undetermined. Germline assignment: CDR1 MNHEY and CDR2 SMNVEV (reference sequence). The CDR3 has 11 amino acids. The V and J ends lost 6 bases and 7 bases respectively, with 9 bases between them. The CDR3 protein is CASRTGFGYTF. CDR3 DNA: TGTGCCAGCAGAACCGGGTTTGGCTACACCTTC.

The chain employs TRBV5-4 and TRBJ1-1, with a possible D match to TRBD1 (5 bases). V lost 1 base, J lost 6 bases, and 7 bases lay in between. Germline V gene data show CDR1 as SGHNT and CDR2 as YYREEE (reference sequence). The CDR3 contains 12 residues. CDR3 bases: TGTGCCAGCAGCTTGATAGGGGCTGAAGCTTTCTTT. Protein sequence: CASSLIGAEAFF.

The chain is built from TRBV7-8 and TRBJ1-1; perhaps TRBD1 as D (6 bases). V was pared by 5 bases and J by 5 bases, with 12 bases between. This CDR3 is built from 13 residues. The germline V gene encodes CDR1 SGHVS and CDR2 FQNEAQ. The CDR3 DNA is TGTGCCAGCAGCGGCAGGGGTGGGACTGAAGCTTTCTTT. It yields the protein CASSGRGGTEAFF.

This chain uses TRBV4-1 with TRBJ1-2; possible D gene TRBD1, 6 bases. V was shortened by 3 bases and J by 1 base, with 9 bases between the two germline ends. The length of the CDR3 is 14 residues. From germline, CDR1 is MGHRA and CDR2 YSYEKL. This CDR3 is CASSQTGINYGYTF. As DNA, the CDR3 is TGCGCCAGCAGCCAGACAGGAATTAACTATGGCTACACCTTC.

This chain connects TRBV27 to TRBJ1-1; D is uncertain. Germline CDR1 and CDR2: MNHEY and SMNVEV (reference sequence). CDR3 length equals 13 residues. V lost 5 bases and J 7 bases, leaving 14 bases between the germline ends. The DNA of the CDR3 is TGTGCCAGCAGTCCCACAGAAGTCATTGAAGCTTTCTTT. Amino acids: CASSPTEVIEAFF.

The genes are TRBV7-6 and TRBJ2-2; no clear D. The CDR3 sequence is 15 residues long. CDR1 SGHVS and CDR2 FNYEAQ come from the germline V gene. The V and J ends lost 1 base and 3 bases respectively, with 9 bases between them. The CDR3: CASSLGVQHTGELFF. The CDR3 bases are TGTGCCAGCAGCTTAGGTGTACAGCACACCGGGGAGCTGTTTTTT.

The gene calls are TRBV7-9 and TRBJ2-6, with D possibly matching TRBD2 (5 bases). Trimming stripped 1 base from V and 2 bases from J, with 6 bases between. The CDR3 totals 15 residues. Per the germline V gene, CDR1 is SEHNR and CDR2 is FQNEAQ (reference sequence). CDR3 nucleotides: TGTGCCAGCAGCTTAGGGGAGACTGGGGCCAACGTCCTGACTTTC. Translation: CASSLGETGANVLTF. Based on the CDR3 plus reference TRBV7-9 and TRBJ2-6, the full variable domain is DTGVSQNPRHKITKRGQNVTFRCDPISEHNRLYWYRQTLGQGPEFLTYFQNEAQLEKSRLLSDRFSAERPKGSFSTLEIQRTEQGDSAMYLCASSLGETGANVLTFGAGSRLTVL.

DNA for the CDR3: TGTGCCAGCTCACCAGGGCAGGGGGCAATCACCGGGGAGCTGTTTTTT. Translated: CASSPGQGAITGELFF. The rearrangement uses TRBV18 and TRBJ2-2, with 8 bases identical to TRBD1. Trimming cost V 2 bases and J 4 bases; bases outside gene matches: 6. This CDR3 comprises 16 residues. In germline, CDR1 is KGHSH, CDR2 LQKENI.

The V call is TRBV27, the J call TRBJ2-1; 7 nucleotides align to TRBD2. Germline values: CDR1 MNHEY, CDR2 SMNVEV (reference sequence). J lost 7 bases, V lost 2 bases, and 5 bases had no gene match. The CDR3 consists of 14 residues. This CDR3 is CASSLERGGNEQFF. CDR3 nucleotide sequence: TGTGCCAGCAGTTTAGAGCGGGGCGGGAATGAGCAGTTCTTC.

The rearrangement links TRBV27 to TRBJ2-1; the match to TRBD2 covers 7 bases. Germline assignment: CDR1 MNHEY and CDR2 SMNVEV (reference sequence). The CDR3 is 14 amino acids. V was clipped by 2 bases and J by 11 bases; unmatched bases: 9. CDR3 in amino acids: CASSLVGGGTKQFF. The CDR3 coding sequence is TGTGCCAGCAGTTTAGTTGGGGGGGGTACCAAGCAGTTCTTC.

This chain uses TRBV19 with TRBJ1-1; D not resolved. The germline V gene encodes CDR1 LNHDA and CDR2 SQIVND (reference sequence). The ends were cut back, 2 bases at V and 4 bases at J, with 11 bases in the middle. The CDR3 is 14 residues long. CDR3 bases: TGTGCCAGTAGTATAAAATCGGGGAGCACTGAAGCTTTCTTT. Encoded protein: CASSIKSGSTEAFF. Together with reference TRBV19 and TRBJ1-1, the CDR3 gives the full variable domain: DGGITQSPKYLFRKEGQNVTLSCEQNLNHDAMYWYRQDPGQGLRLIYYSQIVNDFQKGDIAEGYSVSREKKESFPLTVTSAQKNPTAFYLCASSIKSGSTEAFFGQGTRLTVV.

V and J are TRBV6-5 and TRBJ1-2, with a weak D call TRBD1 (5 bases). Germline V gene sequence: CDR1 MNHEY, CDR2 SVGAGI. Between the trimmed V and J ends, which lost 0 bases and 8 bases, there was a span of 13 bases. This CDR3 spans 14 amino acids. The CDR3 loop is CASSYSAGQGGYTF. The CDR3 DNA is TGTGCCAGCAGTTACTCGGCAGGGCAAGGAGGCTACACCTTC.

The chain combines TRBV11-2 with TRBJ2-7; D may be TRBD1 (7 bases). V lost 0 bases to trimming and J lost 2 bases, with 8 bases between them. The germline V gene encodes CDR1 SGHAT and CDR2 FQNNGV. This CDR3 has 14 amino acids. In DNA, the CDR3 is TGTGCCAGCAGCTTAGACAGGGGGGCCTACGAGCAGTACTTC. Translation: CASSLDRGAYEQYF.

The CDR3, as DNA: TGTGCCAGCAGCCAGGAGGCTGGAAACACCATATATTTT. Translating gives CASSQEAGNTIYF. The gene calls are TRBV14 and TRBJ1-3; D gene unclear. Germline assignment: CDR1 SGHDN and CDR2 FVKESK. The CDR3 is made up of 13 amino acids. The V gene lost 3 bases and the J gene lost 2 bases, with 5 bases spanning the gap.

This clone was found once. The J gene is TRBJ2-7, the V gene TRBV5-8; TRBD2 agrees at 8 bases. The CDR3 is 15 amino acids. The V segment lost 1 base and the J segment 4 bases; nucleotides outside the gene matches: 7. CDR1 and CDR2 from the germline V gene are SGHTS and YDEGEE. The CDR3 reads CASSLSGGDGYEQYV. CDR3 nucleotides: TGTGCCAGCAGCTTGAGCGGGGGCGATGGGTACGAGCAGTACGTC.

The chain joins TRBV13 to TRBJ2-3; D call uncertain. Looked up from germline, CDR1 is PRHDT and CDR2 is FYEKMQ (reference sequence). The CDR3 is 16 amino acids. The germline V and J ends were trimmed by 4 bases and 1 base, with 15 bases remaining between them. The CDR3 reads CASSSPQVWGTDTQYF. As DNA, the CDR3 is TGTGCCAGCAGCTCACCCCAGGTTTGGGGCACAGATACGCAGTATTTT.

With regard to this clone: This sample includes further DNA sequences coding for the same CDR3. The chain is built from TRBV4-1 and TRBJ1-2; no definite D call. Germline V CDR1 and CDR2: MGHRA, YSYEKL. The CDR3 contains 13 residues. Trimming removed 0 bases from V and 3 bases from J, with 5 bases in between. The CDR3 bases are TGCGCCAGCAGCCAAGATCGGGACTATGGCTACACCTTC. It codes for CASSQDRDYGYTF.

The rearrangement joins TRBV6-5 to TRBJ1-2; the D is unclear. The ends were cut back, 2 bases at V and 2 bases at J, with 6 bases in the middle. Looked up from germline, CDR1 is MNHEY and CDR2 is SVGAGI. The CDR3 length is 13 residues. Here the CDR3 reads CASSYEENYGYTF. The CDR3 DNA follows: TGTGCCAGCAGTTACGAGGAAAACTATGGCTACACCTTC.

This chain joins TRBV7-2 and TRBJ2-1; D possibly corresponds to TRBD2 (6 bases). V lost 5 bases and J lost 2, with 22 bases in between. Germline V CDR1 and CDR2: SGHTA, FQGNSA. This CDR3 has 18 residues. Written as DNA, the CDR3 is TGTGCCAGCAGCCTCTCTAAACGAGCGGGTTCTCCCTACAATGAGCAGTTCTTC. The encoded protein is CASSLSKRAGSPYNEQFF.

The gene calls are TRBV5-6 and TRBJ2-7; TRBD1 might be the D (6 bases). The germline CDR1 and CDR2 sequences are SGHDT and YYEEEE. The V and J ends lost 2 bases and 5 bases respectively, with 11 bases between them. The CDR3 length is 13 residues. The CDR3 reads CASSLAGVHEQYV. The CDR3 DNA sequence: TGTGCCAGCAGCTTAGCAGGGGTCCACGAGCAGTACGTC.

The CDR3 DNA follows: TGTGCCAGTAGTACACCGACCTCGACAGAACGGGAGACCCAGTACTTC. Encoded protein: CASSTPTSTERETQYF. This sequence joins TRBV19 and TRBJ2-5; D is perhaps TRBD1 (5 bases). CDR1 and CDR2 (germline): LNHDA, SQIVND (reference sequence). CDR3 size: 16 residues. The V and J ends lost 4 bases and 5 bases respectively, with 20 bases between them. Together with reference TRBV19 and TRBJ2-5, the CDR3 gives the full variable domain: DGGITQSPKYLFRKEGQNVTLSCEQNLNHDAMYWYRQDPGQGLRLIYYSQIVNDFQKGDIAEGYSVSREKKESFPLTVTSAQKNPTAFYLCASSTPTSTERETQYFGPGTRLLVL.

The chain uses TRBV5-1 and TRBJ1-2, with D unclear. The CDR3 loop spans 13 amino acids. Germline CDR1 is SGHRS and CDR2 is YFSETQ. The ends were cut back, 0 bases at V and 2 bases at J, with 5 bases in the middle. CDR3 residues: CASSLGPNYGYTF. Here the CDR3 DNA reads TGCGCCAGCAGCTTGGGGCCCAACTATGGCTACACCTTC.

The sample holds one count of this clone. The chain recombines TRBV28 with TRBJ1-6; TRBD1 matches 7 bases. J lost 2 bases, V lost 2 bases, and 9 bases had no gene match. The CDR3 has 18 amino acids. Germline V gene lookup returns CDR1 MDHEN and CDR2 SYDVKM. The DNA for the CDR3 is TGTGCCAGCAGTTTAGGTGGTAGGGGGCGTCCCTATAATTCACCCCTCCACTTT. Translated, it gives CASSLGGRGRPYNSPLHF. Combining the CDR3 with reference TRBV28 and TRBJ1-6 gives the whole variable domain DVKVTQSSRYLVKRTGEKVFLECVQDMDHENMFWYRQDPGLGLRLIYFSYDVKMKEKGDIPEGYSVSREKKERFSLILESASTNQTSMYLCASSLGGRGRPYNSPLHFGNGTRLTVT.